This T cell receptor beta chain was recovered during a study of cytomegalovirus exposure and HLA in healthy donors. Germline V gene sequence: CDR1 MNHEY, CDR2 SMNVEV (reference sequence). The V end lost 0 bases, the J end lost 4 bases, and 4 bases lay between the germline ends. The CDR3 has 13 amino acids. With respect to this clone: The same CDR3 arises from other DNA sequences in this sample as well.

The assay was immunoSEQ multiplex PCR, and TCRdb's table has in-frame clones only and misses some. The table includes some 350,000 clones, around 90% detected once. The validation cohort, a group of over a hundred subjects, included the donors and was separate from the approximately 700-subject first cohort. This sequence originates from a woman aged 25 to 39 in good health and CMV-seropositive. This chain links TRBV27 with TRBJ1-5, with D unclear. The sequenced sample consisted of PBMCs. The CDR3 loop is CASSLSRNQPQHF. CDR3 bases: TGTGCCAGCAGTTTATCGAGAAATCAGCCCCAGCATTTT.